The 14 T cell receptor beta chains reported below all come from one sample, sequenced in a study of T cell repertoires and leukemia-associated antigens (dated by TCRdb to 2018 to 2020). Their antigens are not known. Library method: 5' RACE. Instrument on record: Illumina MiSeq. In TCRdb, the public reads were trimmed at Q25 with fastp and aligned with MiXCR, with productive beta chains retained. Every distinct CDR3 protein forms one entry, paired with its most common genes and DNA. Recorded for this sample are around 14,000 distinct CDR3 sequences; 39% of them occurred a single time. The top ten hold approximately 8.7% of the sample. Input material: CD3+ T cells sorted from blood and cultured. These receptors all stem from a female donor in good health.

Judged by abundance, this clonotype is medium-sized. The junction and the germline gene differ at one end; a read error may be behind it. This chain joins TRBV10-3 and TRBJ2-1, with D tentatively TRBD1 (5 bases). CDR1 and CDR2 from the germline V gene are ENHRY and SYGVKD. The CDR3 consists of 13 residues. The CDR3 nucleotides are TGTGCCATCAGTGGTGGGGAAGACAGACTGACCAGATTC. It encodes CAISGGEDRLTRF.

The chain joins TRBV7-2 to TRBJ1-4; 7 bases align to TRBD1. The V segment lost 5 bases and the J segment 3 bases; nucleotides outside the gene matches: 3. CDR3 length: 14 residues. Per germline, CDR1 SGHTA and CDR2 FQGNSA. CDR3 coding DNA: TGTGCCAGCAGCCGGACAGGTCCTAATGAAAAACTGTTTTTT. This translates into CASSRTGPNEKLFF.

This clonotype is categorized as medium-sized. This chain joins TRBV9 and TRBJ1-2; perhaps TRBD1 as D (6 bases). Trimming pared 0 bases from V and 5 bases from J, leaving 11 bases between. This CDR3 is built from 14 residues. Germline CDR1 SGDLS, CDR2 YYNGEE. The CDR3 sequence is CASSVGGGSYGYTF. The CDR3 DNA follows: TGTGCCAGCAGCGTAGGAGGGGGATCGTATGGCTACACCTTC.

This clonotype was detected only once. A read error may be the cause here, since a much bigger clone is one base away. The chain carries TRBV18 and TRBJ1-3; D perhaps matches TRBD1 (6 bases). This CDR3 comprises 17 residues. Germline V gene data show CDR1 as KGHSH and CDR2 as LQKENI. DNA of the CDR3: TGTGCCAGCGCACCACCTGGACAGCTACACTCTGGAAACACCATATATTTT. Translation: CASAPPGQLHSGNTIYF. The entire variable domain, with the rest obtained from reference TRBV18 and TRBJ1-3, is as follows: NAGVMQNPRHLVRRRGQEARLRCSPMKGHSHVYWYRQLPEEGLKFMVYLQKENIIDESGMPKERFSAEFPKEGPSILRIQQVVRGDSAAYFCASAPPGQLHSGNTIYFGEGSWLTVV.

The rearrangement links TRBV7-3 to TRBJ1-1, with D perhaps matching TRBD1 (5 bases). The germline gives CDR1 SGHTA, CDR2 FQGTGA. Trimming removed 4 bases from V and 7 bases from J, with 13 bases in between. The CDR3 is 13 residues long. In nucleotides, the CDR3 is TGTGCCAGCAGCTCGGGGGGATTGGATGAAGCTTTCTTT. Its translation: CASSSGGLDEAFF.

The V gene is TRBV20-1, the J gene TRBJ2-5; D gene uncertain. CDR1 and CDR2 from the germline V gene are DFQATT and SNEGSKA (reference sequence). The CDR3 has 10 residues. V lost 3 bases to trimming and J lost 2 bases, with 1 base between them. Written as DNA, the CDR3 is TGCAGTGCTAGTCAAGAGACCCAGTACTTC. This encodes CSASQETQYF.

The genes are TRBV5-1 and TRBJ2-7; 9 bases are a match to TRBD2. V was clipped by 0 bases and J by 5 bases; unmatched bases: 3. Germline V gives CDR1 SGHRS, CDR2 YFSETQ. This CDR3 is 14 amino acids long. Here the CDR3 reads CASSLVAGGDEQYF. The CDR3 DNA follows: TGCGCCAGCAGCTTGGTGGCGGGAGGGGACGAGCAGTACTTC.

The sample holds many counts of this clonotype. The rearrangement joins TRBV5-1 to TRBJ2-1; D is unclear. Germline CDR1 SGHRS, CDR2 YFSETQ. The CDR3 length is 15 residues. V dropped 0 bases and J dropped 1 base, with 8 bases sitting between them. The CDR3 reads CASSLASGSYNEQFF. The CDR3 DNA reads TGCGCCAGCAGCTTGGCGTCGGGTTCCTACAATGAGCAGTTCTTC.

Within the sample, this clonotype is medium-sized. The rearrangement uses TRBV24-1 and TRBJ2-1; weak D call: TRBD1 (6 bases). CDR1 KGHDR and CDR2 SFDVKD come from the germline V gene. V was pared by 5 bases and J by 9 bases, with 13 bases between. This CDR3 spans 13 amino acids. The CDR3 DNA reads as TGTGCCACCAGTGCAGGACAGCTGTCTGAGCAGTTCTTC. This codes for CATSAGQLSEQFF.

This clonotype is labeled as medium-sized. This sequence joins TRBV6-6 and TRBJ2-1, with D unresolved. The CDR3 length is 10 residues. V was cut by 8 bases and J by 10 bases, with 9 bases left in between. Germline V gene lookup returns CDR1 MNHNY and CDR2 SVGAGI (reference sequence). The CDR3 region is CASGLQEQFF. The CDR3 DNA sequence: TGTGCCAGCGGGCTACAAGAGCAGTTCTTC.

The gene calls are TRBV7-9 and TRBJ2-1, with D perhaps TRBD2 (6 bases). V was clipped by 2 bases and J by 8 bases, with 16 bases between them. The CDR3 spans 15 residues. Germline V lookup: CDR1 SEHNR, CDR2 FQNEAQ (reference sequence). CDR3 residues: CASSLSALAPYEQFF. CDR3 nucleotides: TGTGCCAGCAGCTTATCGGCACTAGCCCCATATGAGCAGTTCTTC.

This clonotype was recorded many times. The J gene is TRBJ2-7, the V gene TRBV19, with D possibly matching TRBD2 (5 bases). Deletions cut 5 bases from V and 4 bases from J, with 9 bases between. Germline V gives CDR1 LNHDA, CDR2 SQIVND (reference sequence). The CDR3 totals 12 residues. The DNA for the CDR3 is TGTGCCAGTAGTCACAGAGGGTACGAGCAGTACTTC. Amino acid sequence: CASSHRGYEQYF.

For this clonotype: The conserved closing phenylalanine or tryptophan is absent in this CDR3, likely reflecting a read error. J is TRBJ1-6 and V is TRBV9; D ambiguous. The CDR3 consists of 12 residues. In germline, CDR1 is SGDLS, CDR2 YYNGEE. This CDR3 is CASSGSNSPLHL. The CDR3 DNA follows: TGTGCCAGCAGCGGCTCCAATTCACCACTCCACCTC.

This clonotype was counted many times. The chain couples TRBV5-5 to TRBJ2-5, with TRBD1 identical over 7 bases. The CDR3 consists of 14 residues. Germline V gives CDR1 SGHKS, CDR2 YYEKEE (reference sequence). V dropped 4 bases and J dropped 2; count of bases not matched to a gene: 5. This chain's CDR3 is CASSPGQVQETQYF. In DNA, the CDR3 is TGTGCCAGCAGCCCCGGACAGGTACAAGAGACCCAGTACTTC. Full variable domain (missing parts from reference TRBV5-5 and TRBJ2-5): DAGVTQSPTHLIKTRGQQVTLRCSPISGHKSVSWYQQVLGQGPQFIFQYYEKEERGRGNFPDRFSARQFPNYSSELNVNALLLGDSALYLCASSPGQVQETQYFGPGTRLLVL.